Listed below are T cell receptor beta chains from one sample, sequenced in a study of cytomegalovirus exposure and HLA in healthy donors. The table came from immunoSEQ multiplex PCR; TCRdb's copy has only in-frame clones and leaves some out. The sample consists of 80,000 to 100,000 clones, around four fifths of them appearing once. The specimen was PBMCs. Receptors were obtained from a female donor in good health and CMV-seropositive. The CDR3 runs from the conserved cysteine through the conserved F or W.

J: TRBJ2-1; V: TRBV11-2; CDR3: CASSFGLASPNEQFF
J: TRBJ1-4; V: TRBV5-1; CDR3: CASSLRGQANEKLFF
J: TRBJ2-1; V: TRBV27; CDR3: CASSLSSLAGVIANEQFF
J: TRBJ1-1; V: TRBV2; CDR3: CASGGEGPAARAFF
J: TRBJ1-2; V: TRBV5-6; CDR3: CASSPGDLGYTF
J: TRBJ1-4; V: TRBV27; CDR3: CASSPYLGQVGGEKLFF
J: TRBJ2-5; V: TRBV7-9; CDR3: CASSRTIVGGGSETQYF
J: TRBJ2-7; V: TRBV5-1; CDR3: CASSLGLQGKLSYEQYF
J: TRBJ1-5; V: TRBV28; CDR3: CASSLGVMGNQPQHF
J: TRBJ1-3; V: TRBV6-5; CDR3: CASSSPWQAGNTIYF
J: TRBJ2-3; V: TRBV19; CDR3: CASSRGAGNTDTQYF
J: TRBJ2-7; V: TRBV5-4; CDR3: CASSLGENEQYF
J: TRBJ1-1; V: TRBV11-2; CDR3: CASSLQGGYTEAFF
J: TRBJ2-7; V: TRBV5-6; CDR3: CASSYYREVGEQYF
J: TRBJ2-7; V: TRBV6-6; CDR3: CASSWVAGGINYEQYF
J: TRBJ2-7; V: TRBV19; CDR3: CASSPLAGGTYEQYF
J: TRBJ2-3; V: TRBV23-1; CDR3: CASSQWGTGLTDTQYF
J: TRBJ1-1; V: TRBV28; CDR3: CASTWHFQAFF
J: TRBJ2-1; V: TRBV9; CDR3: CASSPTSGTYNEQFF
J: TRBJ2-7; V: TRBV10-3; CDR3: CAISEEETNSYEQYF
J: TRBJ1-1; V: TRBV4-1; CDR3: CASSQVPTINTEAFF
J: TRBJ2-5; V: TRBV7-9; CDR3: CASSLVGSQETQYF